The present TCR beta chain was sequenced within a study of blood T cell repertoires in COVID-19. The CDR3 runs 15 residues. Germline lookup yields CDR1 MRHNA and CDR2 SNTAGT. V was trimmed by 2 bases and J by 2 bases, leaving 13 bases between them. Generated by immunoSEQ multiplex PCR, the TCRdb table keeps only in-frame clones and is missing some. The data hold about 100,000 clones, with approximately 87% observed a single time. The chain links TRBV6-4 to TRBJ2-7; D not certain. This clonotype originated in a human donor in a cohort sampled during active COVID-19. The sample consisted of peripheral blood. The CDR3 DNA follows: TGTGCCAGCAGTGACCATAGCCCAACGGCCTACGAGCAGTACTTC. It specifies CASSDHSPTAYEQYF.